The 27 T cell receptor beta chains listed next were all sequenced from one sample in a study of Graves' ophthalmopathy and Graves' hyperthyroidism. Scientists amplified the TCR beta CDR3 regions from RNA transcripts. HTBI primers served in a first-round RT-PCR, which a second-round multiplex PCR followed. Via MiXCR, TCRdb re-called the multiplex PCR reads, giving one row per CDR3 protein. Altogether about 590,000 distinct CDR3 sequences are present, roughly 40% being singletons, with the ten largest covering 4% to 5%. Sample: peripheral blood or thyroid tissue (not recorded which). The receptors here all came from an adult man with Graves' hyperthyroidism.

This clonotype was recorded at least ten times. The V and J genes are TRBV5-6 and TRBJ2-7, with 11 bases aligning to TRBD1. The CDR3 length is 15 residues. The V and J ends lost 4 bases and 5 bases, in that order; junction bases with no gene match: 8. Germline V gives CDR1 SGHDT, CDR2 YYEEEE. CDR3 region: CASSASGQGGDEQYF. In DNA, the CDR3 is TGTGCCAGCAGCGCATCGGGACAGGGGGGAGACGAGCAGTACTTC. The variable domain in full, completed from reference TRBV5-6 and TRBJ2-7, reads DAGVTQSPTHLIKTRGQQVTLRCSPKSGHDTVSWYQQALGQGPQFIFQYYEEEERQRGNFPDRFSGHQFPNYSSELNVNALLLGDSALYLCASSASGQGGDEQYFGPGTRLTVT.

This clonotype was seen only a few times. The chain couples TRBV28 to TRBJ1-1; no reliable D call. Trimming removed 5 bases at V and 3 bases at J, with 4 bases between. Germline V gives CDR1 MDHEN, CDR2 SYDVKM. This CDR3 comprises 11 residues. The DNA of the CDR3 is TGTGCCAGCAGTAAGCACACTGAAGCTTTCTTT. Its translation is CASSKHTEAFF.

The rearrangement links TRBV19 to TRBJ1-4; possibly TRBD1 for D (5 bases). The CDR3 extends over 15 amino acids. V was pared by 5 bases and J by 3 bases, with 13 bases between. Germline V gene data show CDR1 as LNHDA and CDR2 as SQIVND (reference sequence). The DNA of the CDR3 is TGTGCCAGTAGTGAGTCCAGGGTGGCTAATGAAAAACTGTTTTTT. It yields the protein CASSESRVANEKLFF.

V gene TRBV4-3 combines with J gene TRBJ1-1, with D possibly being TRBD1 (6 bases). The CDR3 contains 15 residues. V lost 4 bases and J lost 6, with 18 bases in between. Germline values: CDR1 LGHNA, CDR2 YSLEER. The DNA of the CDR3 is TGCGCCAGCAGCCTACGGACAGCCACCGCCCCTGAAGCTTTCTTT. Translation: CASSLRTATAPEAFF.

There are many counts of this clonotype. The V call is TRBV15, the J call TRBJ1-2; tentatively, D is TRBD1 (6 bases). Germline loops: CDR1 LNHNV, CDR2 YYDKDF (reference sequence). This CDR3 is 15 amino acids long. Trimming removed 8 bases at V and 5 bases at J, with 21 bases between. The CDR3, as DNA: TGTGCCACCGCACCCCCGCAGGGGCCCCGGTATGGCTACACCTTC. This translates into CATAPPQGPRYGYTF.

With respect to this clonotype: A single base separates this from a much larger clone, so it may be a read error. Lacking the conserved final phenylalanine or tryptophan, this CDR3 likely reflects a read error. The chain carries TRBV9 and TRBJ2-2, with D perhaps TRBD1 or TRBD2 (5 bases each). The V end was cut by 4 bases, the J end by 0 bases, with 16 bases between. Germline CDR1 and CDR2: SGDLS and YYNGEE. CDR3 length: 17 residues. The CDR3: CASSLPRDDANTGELFS. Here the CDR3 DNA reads TGTGCCAGCAGCTTACCCCGGGACGACGCGAACACCGGGGAGCTGTTTTCT.

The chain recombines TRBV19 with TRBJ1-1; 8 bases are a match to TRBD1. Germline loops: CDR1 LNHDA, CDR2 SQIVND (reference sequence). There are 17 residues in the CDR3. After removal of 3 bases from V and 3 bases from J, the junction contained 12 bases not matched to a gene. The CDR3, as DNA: TGTGCCAGTAGTATCCTGAGGGACAGGTCTTTGGACACTGAAGCTTTCTTT. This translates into CASSILRDRSLDTEAFF. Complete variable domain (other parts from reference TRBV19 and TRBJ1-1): DGGITQSPKYLFRKEGQNVTLSCEQNLNHDAMYWYRQDPGQGLRLIYYSQIVNDFQKGDIAEGYSVSREKKESFPLTVTSAQKNPTAFYLCASSILRDRSLDTEAFFGQGTRLTVV.

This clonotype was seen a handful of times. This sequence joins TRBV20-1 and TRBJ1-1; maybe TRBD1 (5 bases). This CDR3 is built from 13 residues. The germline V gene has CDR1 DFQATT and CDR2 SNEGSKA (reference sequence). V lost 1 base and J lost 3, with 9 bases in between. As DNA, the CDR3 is TGCAGTGCTAGAGGCGGAGGGGACACTGAAGCTTTCTTT. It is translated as CSARGGGDTEAFF.

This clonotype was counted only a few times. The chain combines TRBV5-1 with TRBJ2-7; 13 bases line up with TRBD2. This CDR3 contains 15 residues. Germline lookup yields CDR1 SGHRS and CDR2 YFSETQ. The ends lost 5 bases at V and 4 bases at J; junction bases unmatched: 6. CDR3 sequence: CASRAGTSGTYEQYF. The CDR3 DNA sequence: TGCGCCAGCAGGGCCGGGACTAGCGGGACTTACGAGCAGTACTTC.

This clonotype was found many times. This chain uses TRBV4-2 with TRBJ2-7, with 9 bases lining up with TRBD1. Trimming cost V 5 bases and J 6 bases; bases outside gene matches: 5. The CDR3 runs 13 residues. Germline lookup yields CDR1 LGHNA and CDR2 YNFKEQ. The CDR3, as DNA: TGTGCCAGCAGCTCCGGGACAGGGTTCGAGCAGTACTTC. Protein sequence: CASSSGTGFEQYF.

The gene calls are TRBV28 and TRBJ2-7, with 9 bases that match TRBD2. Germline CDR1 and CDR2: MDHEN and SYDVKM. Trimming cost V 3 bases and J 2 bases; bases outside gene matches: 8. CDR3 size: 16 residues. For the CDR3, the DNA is TGTGCCAGCAGTTTCGTAGCGGGGGCTTCGACCTACGAGCAGTACTTC. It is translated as CASSFVAGASTYEQYF.

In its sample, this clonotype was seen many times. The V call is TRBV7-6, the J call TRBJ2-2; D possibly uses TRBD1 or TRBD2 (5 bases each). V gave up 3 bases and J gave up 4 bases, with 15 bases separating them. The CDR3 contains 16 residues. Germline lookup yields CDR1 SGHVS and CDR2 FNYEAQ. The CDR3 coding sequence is TGTGCCAGCAGCTTGGGGCTAGCAGGAGGCACCGGGGAGCTGTTTTTT. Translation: CASSLGLAGGTGELFF.

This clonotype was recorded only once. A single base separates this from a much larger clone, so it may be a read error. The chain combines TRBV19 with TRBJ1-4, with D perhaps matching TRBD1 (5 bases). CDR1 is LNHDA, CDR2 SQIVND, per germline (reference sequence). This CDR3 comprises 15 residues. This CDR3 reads CASSIPGGKSEELFF. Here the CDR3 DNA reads TGTGCCAGTAGTATACCTGGGGGAAAGAGTGAAGAACTGTTTTTT.

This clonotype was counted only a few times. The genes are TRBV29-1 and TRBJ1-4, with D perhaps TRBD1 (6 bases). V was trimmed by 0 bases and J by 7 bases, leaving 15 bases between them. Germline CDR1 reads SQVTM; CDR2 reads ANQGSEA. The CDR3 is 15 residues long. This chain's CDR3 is CSVEELQGTGEKLFF. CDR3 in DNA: TGCAGCGTTGAAGAATTACAGGGAACCGGTGAAAAACTGTTTTTT.

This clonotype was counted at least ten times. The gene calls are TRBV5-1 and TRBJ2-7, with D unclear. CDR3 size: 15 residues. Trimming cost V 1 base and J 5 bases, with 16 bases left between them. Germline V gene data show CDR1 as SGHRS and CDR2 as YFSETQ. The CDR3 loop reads CASSLLRDGLNEQYF. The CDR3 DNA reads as TGCGCCAGCAGCTTGTTAAGGGATGGTCTTAACGAGCAGTACTTC. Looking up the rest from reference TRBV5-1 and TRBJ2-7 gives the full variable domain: KAGVTQTPRYLIKTRGQQVTLSCSPISGHRSVSWYQQTPGQGLQFLFEYFSETQRNKGNFPGRFSGRQFSNSRSEMNVSTLELGDSALYLCASSLLRDGLNEQYFGPGTRLTVT.

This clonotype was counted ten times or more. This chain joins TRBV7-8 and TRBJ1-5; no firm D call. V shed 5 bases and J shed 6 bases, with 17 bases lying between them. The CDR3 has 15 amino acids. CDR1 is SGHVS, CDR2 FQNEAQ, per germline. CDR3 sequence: CASSPSQERAQPQHF. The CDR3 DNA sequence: TGTGCCAGCAGCCCGTCGCAGGAGCGGGCTCAGCCCCAGCATTTT.

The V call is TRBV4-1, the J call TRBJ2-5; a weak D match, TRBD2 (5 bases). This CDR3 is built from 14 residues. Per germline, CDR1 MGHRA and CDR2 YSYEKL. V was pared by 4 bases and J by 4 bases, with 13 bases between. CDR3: CASSPRIGRETQYF. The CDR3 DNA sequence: TGCGCCAGCAGCCCAAGGATAGGGAGAGAGACCCAGTACTTC.

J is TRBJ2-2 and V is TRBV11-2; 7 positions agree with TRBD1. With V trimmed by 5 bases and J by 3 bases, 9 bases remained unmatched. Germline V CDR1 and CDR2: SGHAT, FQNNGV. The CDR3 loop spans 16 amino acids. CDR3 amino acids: CASSPIRTGDTGELFF. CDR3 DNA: TGTGCCAGCAGCCCTATACGGACAGGAGACACCGGGGAGCTGTTTTTT.

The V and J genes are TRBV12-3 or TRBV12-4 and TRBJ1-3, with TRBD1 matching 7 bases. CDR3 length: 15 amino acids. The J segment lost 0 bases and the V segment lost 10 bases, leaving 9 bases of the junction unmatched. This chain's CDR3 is CATSEGASSGNTIYF. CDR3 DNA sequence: TGTGCCACGTCAGAGGGGGCATCCTCTGGAAACACCATATATTTT.

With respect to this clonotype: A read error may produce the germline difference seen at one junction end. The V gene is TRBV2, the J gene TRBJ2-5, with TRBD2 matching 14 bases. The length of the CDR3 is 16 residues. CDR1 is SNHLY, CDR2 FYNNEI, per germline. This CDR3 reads CASSQGGLAGGETRYF. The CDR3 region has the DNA TGTGCCAGCAGCCAAGGCGGACTAGCGGGAGGAGAGACCCGGTACTTC.

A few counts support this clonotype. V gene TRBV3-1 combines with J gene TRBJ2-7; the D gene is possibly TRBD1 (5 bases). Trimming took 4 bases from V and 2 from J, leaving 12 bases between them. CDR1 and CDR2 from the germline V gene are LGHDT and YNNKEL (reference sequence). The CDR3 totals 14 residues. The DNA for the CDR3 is TGTGCCAGCAGCCCGAATACAGGAGCCTACGAGCAGTACTTC. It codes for CASSPNTGAYEQYF.

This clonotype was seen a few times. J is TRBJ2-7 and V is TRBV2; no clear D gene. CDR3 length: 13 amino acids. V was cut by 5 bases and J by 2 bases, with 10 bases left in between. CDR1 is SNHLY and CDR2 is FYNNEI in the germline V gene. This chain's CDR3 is CASSPYGTYEQYF. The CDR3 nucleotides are TGTGCCAGCAGTCCATACGGAACCTACGAGCAGTACTTC.

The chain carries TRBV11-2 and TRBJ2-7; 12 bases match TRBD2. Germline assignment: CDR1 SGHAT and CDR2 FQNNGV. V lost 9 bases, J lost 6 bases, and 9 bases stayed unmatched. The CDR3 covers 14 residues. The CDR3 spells CASTPTSGRTEQYF. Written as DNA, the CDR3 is TGTGCCAGTACTCCGACTAGCGGGAGAACCGAGCAGTACTTC.

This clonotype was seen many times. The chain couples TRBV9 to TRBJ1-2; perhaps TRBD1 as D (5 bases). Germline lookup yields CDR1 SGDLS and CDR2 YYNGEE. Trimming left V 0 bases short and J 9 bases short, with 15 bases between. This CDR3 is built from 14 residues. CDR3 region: CASSVGGGGVSYTF. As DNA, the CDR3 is TGTGCCAGCAGCGTAGGAGGTGGGGGGGTCAGCTACACCTTC.

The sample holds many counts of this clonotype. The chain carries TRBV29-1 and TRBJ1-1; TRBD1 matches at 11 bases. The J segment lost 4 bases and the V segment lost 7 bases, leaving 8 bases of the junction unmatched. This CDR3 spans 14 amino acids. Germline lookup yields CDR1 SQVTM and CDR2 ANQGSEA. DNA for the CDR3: TGCAGCGCCTCTCGGGGGACAGGGGGCACTGAAGCTTTCTTT. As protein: CSASRGTGGTEAFF.

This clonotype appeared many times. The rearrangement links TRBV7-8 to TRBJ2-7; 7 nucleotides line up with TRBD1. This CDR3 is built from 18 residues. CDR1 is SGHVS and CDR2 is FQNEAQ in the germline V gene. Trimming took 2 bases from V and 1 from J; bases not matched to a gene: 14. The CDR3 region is CASSLIKPGQGVSYEQYF. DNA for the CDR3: TGTGCCAGCAGCTTAATCAAACCGGGGCAGGGGGTGTCCTACGAGCAGTACTTC.

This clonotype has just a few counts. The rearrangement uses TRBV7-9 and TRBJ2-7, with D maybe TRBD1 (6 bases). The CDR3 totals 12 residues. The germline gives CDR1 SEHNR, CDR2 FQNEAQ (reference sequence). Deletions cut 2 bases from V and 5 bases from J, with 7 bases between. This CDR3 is CASSLRDNEQYF. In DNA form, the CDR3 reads TGTGCCAGCAGCTTAAGGGACAACGAGCAGTACTTC.